This T cell receptor (beta chain) was sequenced in a study of OX40 agonist ivuxolimab in advanced cancers. Overall study context: Patients received ivuxolimab, an agonistic anti-OX40 (CD134) antibody. Ivuxolimab was administered intravenously to patients at 0.01 to 10 mg/kg every 2 weeks.

Comment on this clone: Antigen unknown.

Findings and caveats of the study: Among patients with partial responses at 0.1-3.0 mg/kg, clonal expansion was among the lowest. The CD4+ and CD8+ T cells in the blood had expanded clonally by week 6 at 0.1 to 3.0 mg/kg.

Germline CDR1 and CDR2: PRHDT and FYEKMQ (reference sequence). The CDR3 spans 13 residues. The V end lost 3 bases, the J end lost 10 bases, and 13 bases lay between the germline ends. Sequencing was performed with immunoSEQ multiplex PCR; in TCRdb, only in-frame clones are kept and a portion is missing. This sample carries some 94,000 clones, more than 85% of them seen once, and the ten largest clones take roughly 3.5%. The rearrangement uses TRBV13 and TRBJ2-1, with D possibly matching TRBD1 (5 bases). The TCR comes from an adult with an advanced solid tumor such as melanoma, head and neck, liver or kidney cancer. Material: CD4+ or CD8+ T cells sorted from blood, obtained in a trial of the OX40 agonist ivuxolimab. CDR3: CASSLGQSAEQFF. CDR3 nucleotide sequence: TGTGCCAGCAGCTTGGGGCAGTCCGCCGAGCAGTTCTTC.